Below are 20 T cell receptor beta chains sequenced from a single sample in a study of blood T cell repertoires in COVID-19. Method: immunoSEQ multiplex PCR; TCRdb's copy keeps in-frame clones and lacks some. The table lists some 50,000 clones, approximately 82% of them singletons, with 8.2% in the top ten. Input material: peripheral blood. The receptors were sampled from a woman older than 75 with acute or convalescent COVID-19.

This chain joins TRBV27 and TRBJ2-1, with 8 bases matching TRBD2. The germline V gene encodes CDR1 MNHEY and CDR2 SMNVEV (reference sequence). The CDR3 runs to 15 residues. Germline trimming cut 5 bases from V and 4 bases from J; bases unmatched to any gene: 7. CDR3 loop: CASSRRLAPYNEQFF. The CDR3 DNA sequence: TGTGCCAGCAGTCGGCGACTAGCGCCTTACAATGAGCAGTTCTTC.

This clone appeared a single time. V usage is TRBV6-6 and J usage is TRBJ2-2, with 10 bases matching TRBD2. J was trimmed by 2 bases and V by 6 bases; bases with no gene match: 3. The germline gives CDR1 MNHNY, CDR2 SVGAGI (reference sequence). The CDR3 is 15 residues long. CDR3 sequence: CASRWTSGNTGELFF. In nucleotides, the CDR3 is TGTGCCAGCAGATGGACTAGCGGTAACACCGGGGAGCTGTTTTTT.

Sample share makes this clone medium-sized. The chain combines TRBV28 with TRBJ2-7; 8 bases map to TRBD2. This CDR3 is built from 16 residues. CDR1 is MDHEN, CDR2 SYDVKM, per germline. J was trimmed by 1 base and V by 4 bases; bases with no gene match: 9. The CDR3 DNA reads TGTGCCAGCAGTTCCCCCGGGTTAGCGGGGTCCTACGAGCAGTACTTC. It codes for CASSSPGLAGSYEQYF. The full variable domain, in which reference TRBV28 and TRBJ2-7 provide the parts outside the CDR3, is DVKVTQSSRYLVKRTGEKVFLECVQDMDHENMFWYRQDPGLGLRLIYFSYDVKMKEKGDIPEGYSVSREKKERFSLILESASTNQTSMYLCASSSPGLAGSYEQYFGPGTRLTVT.

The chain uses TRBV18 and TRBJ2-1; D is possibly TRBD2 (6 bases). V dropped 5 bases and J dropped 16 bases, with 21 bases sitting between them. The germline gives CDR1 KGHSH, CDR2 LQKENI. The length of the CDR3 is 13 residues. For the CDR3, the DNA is TGTGCCAGCTCAGCAAAACTGGGCGGGATTGGCTTCTTC. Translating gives CASSAKLGGIGFF.

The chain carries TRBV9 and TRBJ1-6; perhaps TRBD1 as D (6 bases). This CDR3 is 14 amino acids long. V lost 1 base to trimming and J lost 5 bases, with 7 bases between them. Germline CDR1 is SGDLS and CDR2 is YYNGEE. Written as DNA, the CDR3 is TGTGCCAGCAGCGTACAGGGGCATAATTCACCCCTCCACTTT. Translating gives CASSVQGHNSPLHF.

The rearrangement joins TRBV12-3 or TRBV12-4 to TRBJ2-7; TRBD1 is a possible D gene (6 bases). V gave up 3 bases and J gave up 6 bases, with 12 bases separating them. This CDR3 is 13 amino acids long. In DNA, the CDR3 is TGTGCCAGCAGTTTGGGACAAGGGGTCGAGCAGTACTTC. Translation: CASSLGQGVEQYF.

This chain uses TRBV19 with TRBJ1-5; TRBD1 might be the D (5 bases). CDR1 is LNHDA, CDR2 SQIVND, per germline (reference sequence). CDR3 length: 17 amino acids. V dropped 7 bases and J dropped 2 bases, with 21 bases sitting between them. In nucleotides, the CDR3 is TGTGCCAGTACAAGACAGAATCTTCACTTGGGCAATCAGCCCCAGCATTTT. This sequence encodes CASTRQNLHLGNQPQHF.

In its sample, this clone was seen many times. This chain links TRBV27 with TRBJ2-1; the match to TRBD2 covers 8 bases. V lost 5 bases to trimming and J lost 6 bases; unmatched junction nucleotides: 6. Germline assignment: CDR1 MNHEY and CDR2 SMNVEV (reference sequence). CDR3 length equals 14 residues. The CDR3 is CASSVSGTFNEQFF. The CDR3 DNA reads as TGTGCCAGCAGTGTTAGCGGGACATTCAATGAGCAGTTCTTC.

The CDR3 loop is CASSSGTGELFF. In DNA, the CDR3 is TGTGCCAGCAGCTCGGGAACCGGGGAGCTGTTTTTT. The V gene is TRBV6-5, the J gene TRBJ2-2; a possible D gene is TRBD2 (5 bases). The CDR3 is 12 amino acids. Looked up from germline, CDR1 is MNHEY and CDR2 is SVGAGI. Trimming removed 6 bases at V and 5 bases at J, with 7 bases between.

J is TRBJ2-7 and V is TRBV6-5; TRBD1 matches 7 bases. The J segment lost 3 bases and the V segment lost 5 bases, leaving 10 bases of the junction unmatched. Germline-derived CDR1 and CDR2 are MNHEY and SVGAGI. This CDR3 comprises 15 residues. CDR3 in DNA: TGTGCCAGCAGTACGAACAGGGGTTCTAACTACGAGCAGTACTTC. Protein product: CASSTNRGSNYEQYF.

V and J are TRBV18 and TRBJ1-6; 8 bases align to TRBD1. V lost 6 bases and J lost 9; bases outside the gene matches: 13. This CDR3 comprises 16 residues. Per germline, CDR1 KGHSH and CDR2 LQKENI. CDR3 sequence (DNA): TGTGCCAGCTCGCGGACCCTTACAGGGGGTCGTTCACCCCTCCACTTT. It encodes CASSRTLTGGRSPLHF.

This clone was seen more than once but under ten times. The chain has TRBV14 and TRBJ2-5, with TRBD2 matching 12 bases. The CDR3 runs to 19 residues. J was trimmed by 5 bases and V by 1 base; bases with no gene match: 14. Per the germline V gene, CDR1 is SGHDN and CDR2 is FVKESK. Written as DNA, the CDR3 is TGTGCCAGCAGCCAAGCCGGACTAGCGGGAAGACTTATTAGGGAGACCCAGTACTTC. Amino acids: CASSQAGLAGRLIRETQYF.

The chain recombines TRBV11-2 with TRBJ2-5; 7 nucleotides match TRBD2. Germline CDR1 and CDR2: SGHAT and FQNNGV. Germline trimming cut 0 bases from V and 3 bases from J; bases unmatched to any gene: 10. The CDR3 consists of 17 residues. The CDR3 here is CASSLDRGGSTEETQYF. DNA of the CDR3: TGTGCCAGCAGCTTAGATCGGGGAGGGTCGACCGAAGAGACCCAGTACTTC.

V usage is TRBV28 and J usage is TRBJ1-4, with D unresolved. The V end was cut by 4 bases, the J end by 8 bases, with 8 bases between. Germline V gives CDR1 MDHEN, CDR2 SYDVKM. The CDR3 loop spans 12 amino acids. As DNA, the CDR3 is TGTGCCAGCAGTTCCCCGACAGAAAAACTGTTTTTT. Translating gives CASSSPTEKLFF. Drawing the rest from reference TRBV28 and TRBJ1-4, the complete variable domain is DVKVTQSSRYLVKRTGEKVFLECVQDMDHENMFWYRQDPGLGLRLIYFSYDVKMKEKGDIPEGYSVSREKKERFSLILESASTNQTSMYLCASSSPTEKLFFGSGTQLSVL.

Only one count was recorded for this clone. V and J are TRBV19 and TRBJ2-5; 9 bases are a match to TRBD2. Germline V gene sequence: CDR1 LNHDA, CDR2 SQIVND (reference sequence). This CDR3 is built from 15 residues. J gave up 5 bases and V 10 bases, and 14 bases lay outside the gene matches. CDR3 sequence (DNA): TGTGCCACCCACTTCGGCTTAGCGGGGGCCGAGACCCAGTACTTC. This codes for CATHFGLAGAETQYF.

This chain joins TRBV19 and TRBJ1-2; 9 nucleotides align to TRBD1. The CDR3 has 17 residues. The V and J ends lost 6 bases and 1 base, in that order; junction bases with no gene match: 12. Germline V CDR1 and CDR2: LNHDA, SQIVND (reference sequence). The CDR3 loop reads CASRSPGQGRGNYGYTF. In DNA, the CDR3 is TGTGCCAGTAGATCCCCGGGACAGGGAAGGGGTAACTATGGCTACACCTTC.

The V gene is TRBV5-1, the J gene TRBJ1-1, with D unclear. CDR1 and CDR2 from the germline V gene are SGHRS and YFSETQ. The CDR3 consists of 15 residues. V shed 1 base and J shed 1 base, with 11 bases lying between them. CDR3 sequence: CASSLLRGTNTEAFF. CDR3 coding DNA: TGCGCCAGCAGCTTGTTGCGGGGAACGAACACTGAAGCTTTCTTT.

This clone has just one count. For the CDR3, the DNA is TGTGCCAGCAGCTTGGAAGGGACTAGCGGGAGGAATGAGCAGTTCTTC. Encoded protein: CASSLEGTSGRNEQFF. The gene calls are TRBV7-2 and TRBJ2-1; 15 bases align to TRBD2. The CDR3 spans 16 residues. Per the germline V gene, CDR1 is SGHTA and CDR2 is FQGNSA. Trimming removed 3 bases from V and 7 bases from J; junction bases left unmatched: 4.

CDR3 protein: CASSLIAGGQFF. For the CDR3, the DNA is TGTGCCAGCAGCCTCATAGCGGGAGGGCAGTTCTTC. The chain carries TRBV12-3 or TRBV12-4 and TRBJ2-1; 10 positions agree with TRBD2. V shed 6 bases, J shed 12 bases, and the junction held 5 bases outside the gene matches. The CDR3 runs 12 residues.

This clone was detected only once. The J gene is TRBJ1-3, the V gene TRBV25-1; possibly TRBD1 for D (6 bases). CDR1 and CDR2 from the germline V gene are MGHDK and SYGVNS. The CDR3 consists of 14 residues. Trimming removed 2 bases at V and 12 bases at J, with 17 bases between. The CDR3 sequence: CASSETRTARRIYF. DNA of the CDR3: TGTGCCAGCAGTGAAACTAGGACAGCGAGGCGCATATATTTT.